The 16 T cell receptor beta chains below come from one sample, sequenced in a study of blood T cell repertoires in COVID-19. Sequenced by immunoSEQ multiplex PCR; TCRdb stores in-frame clones only, minus some. Of 240,000 or so clones listed, roughly 83% are singletons. The specimen was peripheral blood. These receptor sequences come from a man older than 75 with acute or convalescent COVID-19.

The chain links TRBV11-3 to TRBJ2-1, with 8 bases matching TRBD2. This CDR3 has 16 amino acids. V trimming: 2 bases; J trimming: 0 bases; junction bases outside the gene matches: 3. The V gene's germline CDR1 is SGHNT and CDR2 YENEEA. This chain's CDR3 is CASSLMSGSSYNEQFF. CDR3 coding DNA: TGTGCCAGCAGCTTAATGAGCGGGAGCTCCTACAATGAGCAGTTCTTC.

The J gene is TRBJ2-7, the V gene TRBV7-2; tentative D call: TRBD1 (5 bases). CDR1 is SGHTA, CDR2 FQGNSA, per germline. V lost 5 bases to trimming and J lost 1 base, with 12 bases between them. The CDR3 spans 14 residues. The CDR3 loop is CASSLRQPSYEQYF. Here the CDR3 DNA reads TGTGCCAGCAGCCTACGACAGCCTTCCTACGAGCAGTACTTC.

The gene calls are TRBV6-5 and TRBJ1-5, with D possibly matching TRBD1 (5 bases). The CDR3 has 14 amino acids. Germline V gene data show CDR1 as MNHEY and CDR2 as SVGAGI. V was trimmed by 4 bases and J by 5 bases, leaving 12 bases between them. This chain's CDR3 is CASSFSPGDQPQHF. Here the CDR3 DNA reads TGTGCCAGCAGTTTTTCTCCGGGGGATCAGCCCCAGCATTTT.

This clone was seen a single time. This sequence joins TRBV7-3 and TRBJ2-2; possibly TRBD1 for D (5 bases). Trimming took off 0 bases at V and 1 base at J, with 6 bases between the two ends. Germline assignment: CDR1 SGHTA and CDR2 FQGTGA. The CDR3 is 15 amino acids. This CDR3 is CASSLTRENTGELFF. CDR3 bases: TGTGCCAGCAGCTTAACCAGGGAGAACACCGGGGAGCTGTTTTTT.

The rearrangement uses TRBV5-1 and TRBJ2-5; 8 bases align to TRBD2. The CDR3 loop spans 16 amino acids. V lost 4 bases to trimming and J lost 5 bases; unmatched junction nucleotides: 13. Germline V gene sequence: CDR1 SGHRS, CDR2 YFSETQ. The DNA of the CDR3 is TGCGCCAGCAGCCCCGGGGGTAGCGGGGCCCGGGAGACCCAGTACTTC. This gives the protein CASSPGGSGARETQYF.

The genes are TRBV5-1 and TRBJ1-2; 7 nucleotides align to TRBD1. The CDR3 covers 13 residues. The ends lost 6 bases at V and 8 bases at J; junction bases unmatched: 10. CDR1 SGHRS and CDR2 YFSETQ come from the germline V gene. CDR3 sequence reads: CASTLRQGEGYTF. CDR3 in DNA: TGCGCCAGCACTCTTAGACAGGGCGAAGGCTACACCTTC. Supplemented by reference TRBV5-1 and TRBJ1-2, the full variable domain reads KAGVTQTPRYLIKTRGQQVTLSCSPISGHRSVSWYQQTPGQGLQFLFEYFSETQRNKGNFPGRFSGRQFSNSRSEMNVSTLELGDSALYLCASTLRQGEGYTFGSGTRLTVV.

This clone was detected only once. The chain employs TRBV28 and TRBJ1-2; no definite D call. In germline, CDR1 is MDHEN, CDR2 SYDVKM. The CDR3 is 14 amino acids. The V gene lost 1 base and the J gene lost 5 bases, with 11 bases spanning the gap. CDR3 amino acids: CASSLSLGEYGYTF. CDR3 bases: TGTGCCAGCAGTTTATCCCTCGGGGAGTATGGCTACACCTTC.

The chain carries TRBV28 and TRBJ1-2; TRBD1 matches at 9 bases. Germline values: CDR1 MDHEN, CDR2 SYDVKM. There are 15 residues in the CDR3. Losses at the gene ends were 7 bases for V and 7 bases for J; bases not matched to a gene: 13. For the CDR3, the DNA is TGTGCCAGCACCCCCGGGACAGGGTGGTTTTTTGGCTACACCTTC. Protein sequence: CASTPGTGWFFGYTF.

This rearrangement joins TRBV19 to TRBJ1-5; D is unresolved. Germline lookup yields CDR1 LNHDA and CDR2 SQIVND (reference sequence). This CDR3 comprises 17 residues. Trimming removed 5 bases at V and 2 bases at J, with 19 bases between. CDR3 bases: TGTGCCAGTAGTTCCACCTCGAGGGCCCTCGGCAATCAGCCCCAGCATTTT. Translated: CASSSTSRALGNQPQHF. The complete variable domain, with remaining parts taken from reference TRBV19 and TRBJ1-5, reads DGGITQSPKYLFRKEGQNVTLSCEQNLNHDAMYWYRQDPGQGLRLIYYSQIVNDFQKGDIAEGYSVSREKKESFPLTVTSAQKNPTAFYLCASSSTSRALGNQPQHFGDGTRLSIL.

V and J are TRBV28 and TRBJ2-7, with TRBD1 identical over 9 bases. J gave up 0 bases and V 6 bases, and 12 bases lay outside the gene matches. CDR1 and CDR2 (germline): MDHEN, SYDVKM. The length of the CDR3 is 17 residues. Here the CDR3 DNA reads TGTGCCAGCAGCTACGGACCCGGGACAGGGAACTCCTACGAGCAGTACTTC. It translates to CASSYGPGTGNSYEQYF. The full variable domain, rest sourced from reference TRBV28 and TRBJ2-7, is DVKVTQSSRYLVKRTGEKVFLECVQDMDHENMFWYRQDPGLGLRLIYFSYDVKMKEKGDIPEGYSVSREKKERFSLILESASTNQTSMYLCASSYGPGTGNSYEQYFGPGTRLTVT.

The CDR3 DNA reads TGTGCCGTTCGACAGGGAGTGGTGGGGGGCTACACCTTC. This translates into CAVRQGVVGGYTF. This rearrangement joins TRBV28 to TRBJ1-2; 7 bases align to TRBD1. Trimming at V came to 11 bases and at J to 8 bases, leaving 14 bases not matched to a gene. CDR3 length: 13 amino acids. Per germline, CDR1 MDHEN and CDR2 SYDVKM.

The chain has TRBV3-1 (or the pseudogene TRBV3-2) and TRBJ1-2; TRBD1 matches at 11 bases. Germline CDR1 and CDR2: LGHDT and YNNKEL (reference sequence). The CDR3 consists of 16 residues. J gave up 5 bases and V 4 bases, and 9 bases lay outside the gene matches. CDR3 in DNA: TGTGCCAGCAGCCTTCGTCCGGGACAGGGGGAATATGGCTACACCTTC. It specifies CASSLRPGQGEYGYTF.

As to this clone: Additional DNA sequences in this sample encode the identical CDR3. The rearrangement uses TRBV5-1 and TRBJ2-3; 15 bases fit TRBD2. Looked up from germline, CDR1 is SGHRS and CDR2 is YFSETQ. The CDR3 has 18 amino acids. With V trimmed by 4 bases and J by 0 bases, 6 bases remained unmatched. In DNA, the CDR3 is TGCGCCAGCAGCGCGGGACTAGCGGGGGGAACTAGCACAGATACGCAGTATTTT. Translated: CASSAGLAGGTSTDTQYF.

The CDR3 DNA follows: TGTGCCAGCAGTCTCATCATGGGCGCTGAAGCTTTCTTT. This codes for CASSLIMGAEAFF. The V call is TRBV7-9, the J call TRBJ1-1, with D hard to call. CDR3 length: 13 residues. V was trimmed by 6 bases and J by 6 bases, leaving 14 bases between them. Germline assignment: CDR1 SEHNR and CDR2 FQNEAQ (reference sequence).

This chain uses TRBV18 with TRBJ2-1; D possibly corresponds to TRBD2 (6 bases). V was shortened by 3 bases and J by 12 bases, with 12 bases between the two germline ends. This CDR3 contains 12 residues. Germline CDR1 reads KGHSH; CDR2 reads LQKENI. The CDR3 reads CASSPEGYGQFF. In DNA, the CDR3 is TGTGCCAGCTCACCGGAGGGTTACGGGCAGTTCTTC.

The chain recombines TRBV18 with TRBJ2-1; perhaps TRBD2 as D (5 bases). The CDR3 sequence is 14 residues long. Trimming pared 0 bases from V and 9 bases from J, leaving 12 bases between. Germline V gives CDR1 KGHSH, CDR2 LQKENI. The DNA for the CDR3 is TGTGCCAGCTCACCACCGGGCCCCGCGGGTGAGCAGTTCTTC. This gives the protein CASSPPGPAGEQFF.